These 2 T cell receptor beta chains were sequenced from one sample in a study of blood T cell repertoires in COVID-19. Libraries were prepared by immunoSEQ multiplex PCR; TCRdb keeps only in-frame clonotypes and omits some of them. There are a few hundred thousand clones in the sample; 75% to 90% occur only once, and over 4.5% lies in the top ten. Sample: PBMCs or T cells enriched from blood (not recorded which). These receptors all come from a man aged 30 to 39 who had recovered from COVID-19.

The chain recombines TRBV20-1 with TRBJ1-1, with D tentatively TRBD1 (5 bases). Germline V lookup: CDR1 DFQATT, CDR2 SNEGSKA (reference sequence). The CDR3 extends over 11 amino acids. Trimming stripped 7 bases from V and 0 bases from J, with 6 bases between. The CDR3 loop is CSDRLNTEAFF. CDR3 DNA sequence: TGCAGTGACAGGCTGAACACTGAAGCTTTCTTT.

This clone was seen more than once but under ten times. The rearrangement joins TRBV7-9 to TRBJ2-3, with 8 bases fitting TRBD1. V gave up 3 bases and J gave up 5 bases; unmatched junction bases: 4. CDR1 and CDR2 (germline): SEHNR, FQNEAQ (reference sequence). This CDR3 is built from 14 residues. CDR3 nucleotide sequence: TGTGCCAGCAGCTTCTCCAGGGGGCTAGATACGCAGTATTTT. This encodes CASSFSRGLDTQYF.